This T cell receptor beta chain was identified in a study of blood T cell repertoires in COVID-19 (dated by TCRdb to between 2020 and 2021). Turning to the overall study: Collaborator samples came from the United States, Italy and Spain and covered acute and convalescent phases of COVID-19. The prospective study material was composed of cDNA or gDNA derived from T cells, B-cell-depleted T cells, or PBMCs. The dataset comprised deeply sampled blood TCRbeta repertoires from subjects exposed to, actively infected with, or recovered from COVID-19. A freely available public database, intended as a resource for researchers studying the immune response to SARS-CoV-2, is where the repertoires were released. Samples were obtained from the ongoing ImmuneRACE study (first 160 participants) and from about 1,300 subjects provided by 6 global collaborators. Nearly every sample came with metadata listing a de-identified subject ID, COVID-19 status, age in years and sex. Where HLA class I and class II types were available, the types were taken from metadata supplied by the sample provider, not from assay-based typing. General findings and caveats noted by the study authors: The quantity of clinical and demographic metadata differed by source and by participant and was supplied without curation.

Collaborating institutions collected whole blood in K2EDTA tubes following their own protocols. For TCRbeta analysis, collaborators shipped samples in one of three forms: frozen whole blood, isolated PBMCs, or DNA extracted from either of those sample types. With regard to this clone: Its antigen specificity is not known. No base qualities exist here, and no much larger clone lies one base off it.

The V end loses 2 bases and the J end loses 4 bases, and a stretch of 11 bases separates them. CDR3 length: 14 amino acids, cysteine to phenylalanine. Just the 42-base CDR3 DNA is kept, in frame starting at base 1. Taken from the germline V gene (reference sequence), the CDR1 and CDR2 loops are LNHNV and YYDKDF. TCRbeta CDR3 regions were amplified from genomic DNA using the immunoSEQ Assay, a bias-controlled multiplex PCR. In the original analysis: Within the assay, amplification of reference gene primers was used to estimate how many nucleated cells each sample contained. To quantify the absolute abundance of each unique TCRbeta CDR3 rearrangement, sequence reads were collapsed and filtered. For each sample, productive Simpson clonality was calculated as the square root of Simpson's diversity index across productive rearrangements. The table comes from immuneACCESS by way of TCRdb, which keeps in-frame sequences with V and J called. Part of the clones is missing from these tables; in studies checked, under half for an unresolved V gene and the rest for unknown reasons. That table is the source of V, J and clone size, and D and trimming were worked out from the DNA. The table for this sample lists about 140,000 clones; 85% to 90% of them were counted only once. Of the sample, 8.2% is held by the ten largest clones.

This receptor was obtained from a woman in her sixties with acute or convalescent COVID-19. The sequencing sample was made of peripheral blood. This chain is built from TRBV15 and TRBJ1-2, with TRBD1 as a weak D call on 5 bases. CDR3 region: CATSRLRVTYGYTF. In nucleotides, the sequence is TGTGCCACCAGCAGACTCAGGGTTACCTATGGCTACACCTTC.